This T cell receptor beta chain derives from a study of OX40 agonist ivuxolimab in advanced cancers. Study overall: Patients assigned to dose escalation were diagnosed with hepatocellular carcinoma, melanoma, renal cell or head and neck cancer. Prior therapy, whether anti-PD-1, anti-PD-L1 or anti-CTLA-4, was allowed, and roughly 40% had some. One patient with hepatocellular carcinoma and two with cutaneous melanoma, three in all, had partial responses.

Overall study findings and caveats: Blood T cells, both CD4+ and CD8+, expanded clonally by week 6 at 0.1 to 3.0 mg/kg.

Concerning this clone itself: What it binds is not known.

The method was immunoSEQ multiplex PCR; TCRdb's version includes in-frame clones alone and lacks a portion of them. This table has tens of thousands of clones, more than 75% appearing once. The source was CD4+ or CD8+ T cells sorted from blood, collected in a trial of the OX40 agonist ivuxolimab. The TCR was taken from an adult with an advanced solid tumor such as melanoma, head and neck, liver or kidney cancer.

CDR3 amino acids: CASSPSGQLYNEQFF. The CDR3 region has the DNA TGCGCCAGCAGCCCCTCGGGACAGCTCTACAATGAGCAGTTCTTC. The gene calls are TRBV4-1 and TRBJ2-1, with 7 bases that match TRBD1. Per germline, CDR1 MGHRA and CDR2 YSYEKL. CDR3 length: 15 residues. Trimming took 4 bases from V and 3 from J; bases not matched to a gene: 6.